One TCR beta chain is described in this entry. V was clipped by 3 bases and J by 4 bases, with 15 bases between them. The CDR3 spans 14 residues. In germline, CDR1 is SQVTM, CDR2 ANQGSEA. This record comes from a study of cytomegalovirus exposure and HLA in healthy donors. Both 60 Vbeta primers and 13 Jbeta primers went into the PCR. Here immunoSEQ multiplex PCR was the method, and the copy in TCRdb shows in-frame clones only, minus some. This sample's table reports under 200,000 clones. The rearrangement links TRBV29-1 to TRBJ2-5; D possibly corresponds to TRBD1 (5 bases). The clonotype was recovered from a young man in good health and CMV-seronegative. Sequenced input: PBMCs. The CDR3 DNA sequence: TGCAGCGTTGAGGACACCTCTTGGCCAGAGACCCAGTACTTC. Translation: CSVEDTSWPETQYF. Using reference TRBV29-1 and TRBJ2-5 for the parts outside the CDR3, the full variable domain is SAVISQKPSRDICQRGTSLTIQCQVDSQVTMMFWYRQQPGQSLTLIATANQGSEATYESGFVIDKFPISRPNLTFSTLTVSNMSPEDSSIYLCSVEDTSWPETQYFGPGTRLLVL.